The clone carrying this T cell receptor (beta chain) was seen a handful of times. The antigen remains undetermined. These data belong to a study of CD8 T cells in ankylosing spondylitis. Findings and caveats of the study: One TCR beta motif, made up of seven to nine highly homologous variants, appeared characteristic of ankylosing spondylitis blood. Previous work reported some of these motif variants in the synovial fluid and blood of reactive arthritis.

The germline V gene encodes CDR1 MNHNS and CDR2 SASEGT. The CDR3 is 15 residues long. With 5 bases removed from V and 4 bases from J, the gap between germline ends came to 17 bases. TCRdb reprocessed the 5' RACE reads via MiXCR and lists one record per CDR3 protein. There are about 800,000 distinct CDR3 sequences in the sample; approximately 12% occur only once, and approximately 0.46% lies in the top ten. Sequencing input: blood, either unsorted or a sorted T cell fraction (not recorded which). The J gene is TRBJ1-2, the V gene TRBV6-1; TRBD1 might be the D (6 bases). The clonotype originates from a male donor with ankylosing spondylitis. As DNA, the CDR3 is TGTGCCAGCAGTACCGCCCGACAGGAGATCTATGGCTACACCTTC. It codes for CASSTARQEIYGYTF.